This TCR beta chain was obtained from a study of T cells expressing NK-cell markers. After re-calling the 5' RACE reads, TCRdb lists one entry per CDR3 protein, DNA absent. In total, the table holds 550,000 to 600,000 distinct CDR3 sequences. The CDR3 covers 15 residues. Germline V gives CDR1 DFQATT, CDR2 SNEGSKA (reference sequence). The chain links TRBV20-1 to TRBJ2-1; TCRdb calls TRBD2, which cannot be checked without DNA. Sequenced: blood T cells: a sorted CD56 or NKG2C T cell subset, CD4+ or CD8+ T cells, or bulk PBMC T cells (not recorded which). The sequence was collected from a man between 18 and 35 years old in good health. CDR3: CSARILAGVVYEQFF.